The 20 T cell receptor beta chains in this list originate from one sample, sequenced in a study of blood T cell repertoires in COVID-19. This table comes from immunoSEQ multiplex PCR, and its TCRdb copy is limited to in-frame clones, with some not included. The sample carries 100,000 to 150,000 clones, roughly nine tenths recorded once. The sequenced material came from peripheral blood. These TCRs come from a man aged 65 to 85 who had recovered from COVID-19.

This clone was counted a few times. CDR3 amino acids: CASRGQGGQPQHF. Written as DNA, the CDR3 is TGTGCCAGCAGGGGACAGGGGGGACAGCCCCAGCATTTT. The chain combines TRBV6-5 with TRBJ1-5; 11 nucleotides align to TRBD1. The junction had 2 bases not matched to a gene; V was cut back by 6 bases and J by 7 bases. CDR3 length equals 13 residues. Germline V CDR1 and CDR2: MNHEY, SVGAGI.

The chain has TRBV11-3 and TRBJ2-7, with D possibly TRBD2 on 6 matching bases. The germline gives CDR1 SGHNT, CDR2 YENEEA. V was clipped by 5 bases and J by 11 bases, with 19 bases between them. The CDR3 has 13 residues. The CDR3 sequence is CASSLGDGGTKYF. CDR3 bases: TGTGCCAGCAGCCTCGGCGATGGGGGGACCAAGTACTTC.

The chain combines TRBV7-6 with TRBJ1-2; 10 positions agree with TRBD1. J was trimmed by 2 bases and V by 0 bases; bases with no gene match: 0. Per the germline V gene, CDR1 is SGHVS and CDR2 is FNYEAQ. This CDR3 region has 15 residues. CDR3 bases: TGTGCCAGCAGCTTAGCGGACAGGGGGAACTATGGCTACACCTTC. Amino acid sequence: CASSLADRGNYGYTF.

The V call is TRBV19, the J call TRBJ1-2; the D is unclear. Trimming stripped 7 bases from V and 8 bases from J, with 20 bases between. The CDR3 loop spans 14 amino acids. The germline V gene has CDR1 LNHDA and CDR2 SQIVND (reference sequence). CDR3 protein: CASTRGEGRRGYTF. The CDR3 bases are TGTGCCAGTACCCGCGGGGAGGGTCGGAGAGGCTACACCTTC.

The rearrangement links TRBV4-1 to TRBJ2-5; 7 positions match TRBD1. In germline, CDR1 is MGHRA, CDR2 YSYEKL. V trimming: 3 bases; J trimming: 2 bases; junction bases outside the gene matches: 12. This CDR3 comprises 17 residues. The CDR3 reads CASSQRLTGLEQETQYF. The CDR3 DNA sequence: TGCGCCAGCAGCCAGAGACTGACAGGGCTGGAGCAAGAGACCCAGTACTTC.

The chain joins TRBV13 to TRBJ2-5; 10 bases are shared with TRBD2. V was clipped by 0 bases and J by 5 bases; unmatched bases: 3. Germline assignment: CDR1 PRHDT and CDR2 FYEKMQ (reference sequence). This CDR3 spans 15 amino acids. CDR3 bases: TGTGCCAGCAGCTTAGGACTAGCGGGGAGGGAGACCCAGTACTTC. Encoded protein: CASSLGLAGRETQYF.

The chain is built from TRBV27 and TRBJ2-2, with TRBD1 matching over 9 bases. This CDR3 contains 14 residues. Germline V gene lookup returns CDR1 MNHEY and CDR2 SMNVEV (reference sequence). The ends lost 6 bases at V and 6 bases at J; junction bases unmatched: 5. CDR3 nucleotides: TGTGCCAGCAGACAGGGGGCGTTGGCCGGGGAGCTGTTTTTT. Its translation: CASRQGALAGELFF.

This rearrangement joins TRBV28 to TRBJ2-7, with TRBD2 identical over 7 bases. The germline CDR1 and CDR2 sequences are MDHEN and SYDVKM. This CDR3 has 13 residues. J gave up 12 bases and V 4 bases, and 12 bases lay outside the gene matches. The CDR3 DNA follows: TGTGCCAGCAGTTCCCCTGACCGGGAGGCTCGGTACTTC. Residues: CASSSPDREARYF.

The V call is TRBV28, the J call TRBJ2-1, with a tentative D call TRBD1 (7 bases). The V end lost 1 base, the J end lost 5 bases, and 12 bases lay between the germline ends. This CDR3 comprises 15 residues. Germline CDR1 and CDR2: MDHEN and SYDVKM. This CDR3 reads CASSLFQGGDNEQFF. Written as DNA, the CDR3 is TGTGCCAGCAGTTTATTCCAGGGGGGAGACAATGAGCAGTTCTTC.

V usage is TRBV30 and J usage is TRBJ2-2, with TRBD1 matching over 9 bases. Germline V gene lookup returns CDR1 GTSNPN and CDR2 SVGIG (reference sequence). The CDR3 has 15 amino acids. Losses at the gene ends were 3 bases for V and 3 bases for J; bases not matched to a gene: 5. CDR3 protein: CAWRYWDRDTGELFF. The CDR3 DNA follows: TGTGCCTGGAGGTACTGGGACAGGGACACCGGGGAGCTGTTTTTT.

The CDR3 bases are TGTGCCAGCAGCTTAGATGCCAGGGGAGCCTACGAGCAGTACTTC. Protein: CASSLDARGAYEQYF. The rearrangement links TRBV7-2 to TRBJ2-7; perhaps TRBD1 as D (6 bases). The V end was cut by 1 base, the J end by 2 bases, with 12 bases between. The CDR3 is made up of 15 amino acids. Germline CDR1 SGHTA, CDR2 FQGNSA.

CDR3 nucleotide sequence: TGTGCCAGCAGTTTCCGTCCGACAGGATCCTACGAGCAGTACTTC. It encodes CASSFRPTGSYEQYF. The chain uses TRBV28 and TRBJ2-7; possibly TRBD1 for D (6 bases). The CDR3 sequence is 15 residues long. Germline V gene data show CDR1 as MDHEN and CDR2 as SYDVKM. V was pared by 3 bases and J by 1 base, with 13 bases between.

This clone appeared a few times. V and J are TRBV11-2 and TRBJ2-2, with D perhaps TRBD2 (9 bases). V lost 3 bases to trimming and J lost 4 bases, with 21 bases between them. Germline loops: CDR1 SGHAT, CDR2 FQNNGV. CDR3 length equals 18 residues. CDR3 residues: CASSFLGQGLAVTGELFF. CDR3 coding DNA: TGTGCCAGCAGCTTCCTAGGACAGGGACTAGCCGTCACCGGGGAGCTGTTTTTT.

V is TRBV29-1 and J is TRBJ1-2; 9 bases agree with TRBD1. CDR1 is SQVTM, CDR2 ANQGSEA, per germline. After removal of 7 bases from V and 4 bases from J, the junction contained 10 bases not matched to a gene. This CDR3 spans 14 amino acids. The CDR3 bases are TGCAGCGCCGCGACCGGGACAGGGACCTATGGCTACACCTTC. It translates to CSAATGTGTYGYTF.

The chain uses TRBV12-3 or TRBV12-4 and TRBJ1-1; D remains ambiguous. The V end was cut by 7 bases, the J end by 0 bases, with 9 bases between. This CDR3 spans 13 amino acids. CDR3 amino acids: CASMGLMNTEAFF. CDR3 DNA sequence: TGTGCCAGCATGGGCCTGATGAACACTGAAGCTTTCTTT.

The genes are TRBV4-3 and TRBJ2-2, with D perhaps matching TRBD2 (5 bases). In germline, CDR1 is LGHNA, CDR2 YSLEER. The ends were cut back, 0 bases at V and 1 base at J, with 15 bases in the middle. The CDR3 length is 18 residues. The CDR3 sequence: CASSQEAASFLNTGELFF. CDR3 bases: TGCGCCAGCAGCCAAGAAGCGGCATCATTCTTGAACACCGGGGAGCTGTTTTTT.

The CDR3 sequence: CASSLVGGTEAFF. CDR3 coding DNA: TGTGCCAGCTCTCTCGTAGGGGGCACTGAAGCTTTCTTT. The V call is TRBV18, the J call TRBJ1-1, with D possibly being TRBD1 (6 bases). The CDR3 has 13 amino acids. CDR1 and CDR2 (germline): KGHSH, LQKENI. Trimming shortened V by 6 bases and J by 4 bases, and 12 bases separated the two germline ends.

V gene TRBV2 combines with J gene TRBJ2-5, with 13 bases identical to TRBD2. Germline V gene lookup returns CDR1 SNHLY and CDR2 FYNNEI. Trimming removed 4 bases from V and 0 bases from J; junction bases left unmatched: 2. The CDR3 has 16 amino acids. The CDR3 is CASSAGTSGDQETQYF. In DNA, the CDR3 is TGTGCCAGCAGTGCCGGGACTAGCGGGGACCAAGAGACCCAGTACTTC.

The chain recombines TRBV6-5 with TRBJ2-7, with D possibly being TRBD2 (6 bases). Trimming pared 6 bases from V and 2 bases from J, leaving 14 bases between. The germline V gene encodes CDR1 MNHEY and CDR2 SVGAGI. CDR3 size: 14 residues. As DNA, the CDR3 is TGTGCCAGCAGGCTTAGCGGTTGGACCTACGAGCAGTACTTC. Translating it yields CASRLSGWTYEQYF.

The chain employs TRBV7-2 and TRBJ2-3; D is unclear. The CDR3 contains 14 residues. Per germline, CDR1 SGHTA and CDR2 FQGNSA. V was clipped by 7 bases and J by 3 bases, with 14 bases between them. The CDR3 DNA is TGTGCCAGCAAGCTTAGTCACAGTACAGATACGCAGTATTTT. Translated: CASKLSHSTDTQYF.